A selection of T cell receptor beta chains follows, all from one sample in a study of cytomegalovirus exposure and HLA in healthy donors. Sequencing was performed with immunoSEQ multiplex PCR; in TCRdb, only in-frame clones are kept and a portion is missing. The sample contains about 150,000 clones, around 82% of which appear only once. The sample taken for sequencing was PBMCs. The receptors derive from a woman aged 45-65 years in good health and CMV-seropositive. CDR3s include the opening cysteine and the closing phenylalanine or tryptophan. The D gene is left open where the match is weak. Clone size is stated in some rows and not others, as once, few, many or a class when expanded.

CAWRDRVGSPLHF	TGTGCCTGGAGAGACAGGGTTGGTTCACCCCTCCACTTT	once	TRBV30	TRBJ1-6	TRBD1
CASSPDRGDYGYTF	TGTGCCAGCTCACCTGACAGGGGGGACTATGGCTACACCTTC	.	TRBV18	TRBJ1-2	TRBD1
CASSLDTGGYNEQFF	TGCGCCAGCAGCTTGGATACCGGTGGCTACAATGAGCAGTTCTTC	.	TRBV5-1	TRBJ2-1	.
CASSYLRQGRDTQYF	TGTGCCAGCAGTTATCTGCGACAGGGTAGAGATACGCAGTATTTT	few	TRBV6-6	TRBJ2-3	TRBD1
CASMRENTEAFF	TGTGCCAGCATGAGGGAGAACACTGAAGCTTTCTTT	.	TRBV6-6	TRBJ1-1	.
CAWSVAGSYEQYF	TGTGCCTGGAGTGTGGCAGGGTCTTACGAGCAGTACTTC	.	TRBV30	TRBJ2-7	.
CAGSGGAGMNTQYF	TGTGCCGGTAGCGGGGGGGCAGGGATGAATACGCAGTATTTT	.	TRBV2	TRBJ2-3	TRBD2
CASSGDRGNQPQHF	TGTGCCAGCAGTGGTGACAGGGGCAATCAGCCCCAGCATTTT	.	TRBV28	TRBJ1-5	TRBD1
CASGPGGGAYGYTF	TGTGCTAGTGGCCCAGGTGGGGGGGCCTATGGCTACACCTTC	.	TRBV12-5	TRBJ1-2	.
CASSFLPNEQFF	TGTGCCAGCAGTTTTCTTCCGAATGAGCAGTTCTTC	once	TRBV27	TRBJ2-1	.
CASSQGRHTDTQYF	TGTGCCAGCAGCCAAGGCAGACACACGGATACGCAGTATTTT	few	TRBV14	TRBJ2-3	.
CASSLQPRGNSYNEQFF	TGTGCCAGCAGCTTACAGCCCAGGGGGAACTCCTACAATGAGCAGTTCTTC	.	TRBV11-1	TRBJ2-1	TRBD1
CASSPRGVYEQYF	TGTGCCAGTAGTCCCAGGGGAGTCTACGAGCAGTACTTC	.	TRBV19	TRBJ2-7	.
CASSQDRTALAKNIQYF	TGTGCCAGCAGCCAAGATCGGACAGCCCTAGCCAAAAACATTCAGTACTTC	.	TRBV4-2	TRBJ2-4	.
CASSIQSQALFF	TGTGCCAGTAGTATTCAATCCCAAGCGTTGTTCTTC	.	TRBV19	TRBJ2-1	.
CASSFGGRNEQFF	TGTGCCAGCAGCTTCGGGGGGCGGAATGAGCAGTTCTTC	.	TRBV5-6	TRBJ2-1	.
CAWSLGAGDVAGTQYF	TGTGCCTGGAGTCTGGGAGCGGGGGACGTCGCGGGGACGCAGTATTTT	.	TRBV30	TRBJ2-3	TRBD2
CAWSPGSNYGYTF	TGTGCCTGGAGCCCAGGTTCCAACTATGGCTACACCTTC	.	TRBV30	TRBJ1-2	.
CASSSGGDYGYTF	TGTGCCAGCAGCTCAGGGGGCGACTATGGCTACACCTTC	.	TRBV5-5	TRBJ1-2	TRBD1
CSVAGTGGFSGGAGELFF	TGCAGCGTAGCTGGGACAGGGGGCTTCAGCGGGGGGGCCGGGGAGCTGTTTTTT	.	TRBV29-1	TRBJ2-2	TRBD1
CASSWASSYEQYF	TGTGCCAGCAGCTGGGCAAGCTCCTACGAGCAGTACTTC	.	TRBV7-9	TRBJ2-7	.
CASSQVLSTSGGYEQYF	TGCGCCAGCAGCCAAGTTCTCAGTACTAGCGGGGGCTACGAGCAGTACTTC	.	TRBV4-1	TRBJ2-7	TRBD2
CASSHVGTGGYGYTF	TGCGCCAGCAGCCATGTTGGGACAGGGGGCTATGGCTACACCTTC	few	TRBV5-1	TRBJ1-2	TRBD1
CASSLDISYEQYF	TGTGCCAGCAGCTTGGACATCTCCTACGAGCAGTACTTC	once	TRBV5-5	TRBJ2-7	.
CASSSGGPGLNSPLHF	TGTGCCAGCAGCTCAGGGGGCCCGGGACTCAATTCACCCCTCCACTTT	.	TRBV7-4	TRBJ1-6	TRBD1
CASSTGGPYGEQYF	TGTGCCAGCAGTACAGGGGGCCCTTATGGCGAGCAGTACTTC	.	TRBV2	TRBJ2-7	TRBD1
CASSFSLSTGELFF	TGTGCCAGCAGCTTCTCCCTGAGCACCGGGGAGCTGTTTTTT	once	TRBV11-2	TRBJ2-2	.
CASSESGRRGTGELFF	TGCGCCAGCAGTGAGTCCGGCCGACGGGGCACCGGGGAGCTGTTTTTT	.	TRBV10-1	TRBJ2-2	.
CASSAGASGGVDTQYF	TGCGCCAGCAGTGCCGGAGCTAGCGGGGGGGTAGATACGCAGTATTTT	.	TRBV10-2	TRBJ2-3	TRBD2
CASRSYTEAFF	TGTGCCAGCAGATCTTACACTGAAGCTTTCTTT	.	TRBV7-9	TRBJ1-1	.
CASRFAGDQPQHF	TGTGCCAGCAGGTTCGCGGGGGATCAGCCCCAGCATTTT	.	TRBV2	TRBJ1-5	.
CASSRRQGGLTYEQYF	TGTGCCAGCAGCCGCCGACAGGGCGGCCTAACTTACGAGCAGTACTTC	.	TRBV11-2	TRBJ2-7	TRBD1
CASTQTPPGLASDTQYF	TGTGCCAGCACCCAAACGCCCCCGGGACTTGCCTCAGATACGCAGTATTTT	.	TRBV2	TRBJ2-3	.
CASSRVTANTEAFF	TGCGCCAGCAGCCGAGTTACAGCGAACACTGAAGCTTTCTTT	few	TRBV5-1	TRBJ1-1	.
CASSLAGQPTEQFF	TGTGCCAGCAGCTTAGCGGGACAGCCGACGGAGCAGTTCTTC	.	TRBV13	TRBJ2-1	TRBD1
CASQGLDNEQFF	TGCGCCAGCCAGGGACTCGACAATGAGCAGTTCTTC	.	TRBV4-1	TRBJ2-1	.
CASSLSGGTYEQYF	TGTGCCAGCAGTTTATCGGGGGGAACCTACGAGCAGTACTTC	.	TRBV27	TRBJ2-7	.
CASKKTGDPGNTIYF	TGTGCCAGCAAAAAGACAGGGGATCCTGGAAACACCATATATTTT	.	TRBV6-1	TRBJ1-3	TRBD1
CATSGRTRVYEQFF	TGTGCCACCAGCGGACGGACTAGGGTCTATGAGCAGTTCTTC	.	TRBV15	TRBJ2-1	TRBD2
CASSGSTSGGTDTQYF	TGTGCCAGCAGTGGGTCGACTAGCGGGGGCACAGATACGCAGTATTTT	.	TRBV6-1	TRBJ2-3	TRBD2
CASSQERLQGSGELFF	TGCGCCAGCAGCCAAGAGCGTCTACAGGGATCCGGGGAGCTGTTTTTT	.	TRBV4-1	TRBJ2-2	.
CASSPQGKRAPLHF	TGTGCCAGCTCACCCCAGGGCAAAAGGGCACCCCTCCACTTT	.	TRBV18	TRBJ1-6	.
CASRLGTPSTDTQYF	TGTGCCAGCAGACTAGGGACACCCAGCACAGATACGCAGTATTTT	.	TRBV2	TRBJ2-3	.
CAGQGDKAGYTF	TGTGCCGGACAGGGGGACAAGGCTGGCTACACCTTC	.	TRBV6-6	TRBJ1-2	TRBD1
CASSQEEGGLHNEQFF	TGTGCCAGCAGCCAAGAGGAAGGGGGCCTTCACAATGAGCAGTTCTTC	.	TRBV14	TRBJ2-1	TRBD1
CASSVSGGGGNTIYF	TGTGCCAGCAGCGTTTCCGGAGGCGGAGGAAACACCATATATTTT	.	TRBV9	TRBJ1-3	.
CASSYATEVAYEQYF	TGTGCCAGCAGTTACGCGACGGAGGTAGCCTACGAGCAGTACTTC	.	TRBV6-5	TRBJ2-7	.
CASSPLGATNTEAFF	TGCGCCAGCAGCCCCTTAGGGGCTACGAACACTGAAGCTTTCTTT	.	TRBV4-1	TRBJ1-1	.
CASSLAEGTTYEQYF	TGTGCCAGCAGCTTAGCGGAGGGAACGACCTACGAGCAGTACTTC	.	TRBV7-2	TRBJ2-7	.
CASSSGNTGELFF	TGTGCCAGCAGCAGCGGAAACACCGGGGAGCTGTTTTTT	.	TRBV6-1	TRBJ2-2	.
CASSGRDRTNSPLHF	TGTGCCAGCAGCGGCCGGGACAGGACCAATTCACCCCTCCACTTT	.	TRBV5-6	TRBJ1-6	TRBD1
CASSYSGGAVDTQYF	TGTGCCAGCAGCTATAGCGGGGGGGCCGTTGATACGCAGTATTTT	.	TRBV7-8	TRBJ2-3	TRBD2
CASSREVGSPLHF	TGTGCCAGCAGCAGGGAGGTGGGTTCACCCCTCCACTTT	.	TRBV7-2	TRBJ1-6	.
CASSLTGQGAEKLFF	TGTGCCAGCAGCCTCACGGGACAGGGGGCCGAAAAACTGTTTTTT	.	TRBV7-9	TRBJ1-4	TRBD1
CASSYGPAGGYTF	TGTGCCAGCAGTTACGGCCCCGCAGGGGGCTACACCTTC	.	TRBV6-6	TRBJ1-2	.
CASGRGSGANVLTF	TGTGCCAGCGGTAGGGGATCCGGGGCCAACGTCCTGACTTTC	.	TRBV6-5	TRBJ2-6	.
CASMGAQGNTEAFF	TGTGCCAGTATGGGGGCACAAGGGAACACTGAAGCTTTCTTT	once	TRBV6-1	TRBJ1-1	.
CASSDRTGVSSYEQYF	TGTGCCAGCAGTGATCGCACAGGGGTCTCCTCCTACGAGCAGTACTTC	.	TRBV6-1	TRBJ2-7	TRBD1
CASSFDRDNEAFF	TGTGCCAGCAGCTTTGACAGGGATAATGAAGCTTTCTTT	.	TRBV7-2	TRBJ1-1	TRBD1
CAISAEGYEQYF	TGTGCCATCTCGGCGGAAGGCTACGAGCAGTACTTC	.	TRBV10-3	TRBJ2-7	.